These T cell receptor beta chains were read from a single sample in a study of human T cells and chemical hapten exposure. MiXCR, applied by TCRdb to the RACE reads, yields one record per CDR3 protein. The sample lists approximately 320,000 distinct CDR3 sequences; roughly 6% were seen once. This material consisted of whole blood, taken in connection with sensitization to the hapten diphenylcyclopropenone (DPC). The receptors originated from a woman aged 18 to 35 with alopecia areata. Some clones in this sample may be carry-over from other donors' samples. CDR3s include the opening cysteine and the closing phenylalanine or tryptophan. A row's size may be missing; if present it is once, few, many or a size class.

clone_size: .; v_call: TRBV12-3/TRBV12-4; cdr3_length: 14; j_call: TRBJ2-1; cdr3_aa: CASSLPQGYNEQFF
clone_size: few; v_call: TRBV7-3; cdr3_length: 16; j_call: TRBJ1-1; cdr3_aa: CASSSGQGPGYTEAFF
clone_size: many; v_call: TRBV18; cdr3_length: 15; j_call: TRBJ2-3; cdr3_aa: CASSPQVAVTDTQYF
clone_size: few; v_call: TRBV20-1; cdr3_length: 15; j_call: TRBJ2-3; cdr3_aa: CSARVLAGELDTQYF
clone_size: .; v_call: TRBV12-3/TRBV12-4; cdr3_length: 17; j_call: TRBJ2-1; cdr3_aa: CASSSDSGGPGDNEQFF
clone_size: few; v_call: TRBV3-1; cdr3_length: 18; j_call: TRBJ1-6; cdr3_aa: CASSQEGQASSYNSPLHF
clone_size: many; v_call: TRBV9; cdr3_length: 13; j_call: TRBJ1-4; cdr3_aa: CASSPSPDRELFF
clone_size: few; v_call: TRBV6-5; cdr3_length: 15; j_call: TRBJ1-4; cdr3_aa: CASSPGTGPNEKLFF
clone_size: many; v_call: TRBV5-1; cdr3_length: 14; j_call: TRBJ1-5; cdr3_aa: CASSPGTSNQPQHF
clone_size: many; v_call: TRBV6-5; cdr3_length: 15; j_call: TRBJ1-2; cdr3_aa: CASSYSAGGAHGYTF
clone_size: .; v_call: TRBV6-5; cdr3_length: 14; j_call: TRBJ2-3; cdr3_aa: CASSYRRSTDTQYF
clone_size: many; v_call: TRBV7-2; cdr3_length: 16; j_call: TRBJ2-3; cdr3_aa: CASSRQGLLNTDTQYF
clone_size: .; v_call: TRBV5-5; cdr3_length: 14; j_call: TRBJ1-4; cdr3_aa: CASSLDGANEKLFF